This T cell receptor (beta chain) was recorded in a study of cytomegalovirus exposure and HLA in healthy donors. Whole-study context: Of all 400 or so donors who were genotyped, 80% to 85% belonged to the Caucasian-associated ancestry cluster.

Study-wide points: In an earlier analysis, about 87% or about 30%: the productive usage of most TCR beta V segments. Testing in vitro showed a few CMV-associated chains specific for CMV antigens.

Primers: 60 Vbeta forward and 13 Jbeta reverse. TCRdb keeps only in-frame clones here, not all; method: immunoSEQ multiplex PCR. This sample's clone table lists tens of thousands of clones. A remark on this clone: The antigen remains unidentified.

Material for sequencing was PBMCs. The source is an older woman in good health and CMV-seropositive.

CDR3 sequence: CASSLVLGLGNQPQHF. DNA for the CDR3: TGTGCCAGCAGCTTAGTGCTGGGCTTGGGCAATCAGCCCCAGCATTTT. The chain uses TRBV7-9 and TRBJ1-5, with D hard to call. Trimming stripped 1 base from V and 2 bases from J, with 12 bases between. This CDR3 spans 16 amino acids. The germline CDR1 and CDR2 sequences are SEHNR and FQNEAQ (reference sequence).